The clone carrying this TCR beta chain was detected once. Its target is unknown. This sample was included in a study of shared clonotypes between healthy human individuals. The protocol was immunoSEQ multiplex PCR, while the TCRdb copy is restricted to in-frame clones and leaves out a portion. The sample shows about 2.2 million clones, approximately 94% of them seen only once. Germline CDR1 ENHRY, CDR2 SYGVKD. The junction had 8 bases not matched to a gene; V was cut back by 3 bases and J by 8 bases. This CDR3 has 17 residues. Study observations and caveats: With a handful of donors compared, 5% to 5.5% of naive CD4 clonotypes were shared. A generally larger estimated richness was seen in naive subsets than in memory subsets.

Positive CCR7 selection of CD45RO-negative cells yielded the naive CD8 cells, and terminally differentiated effector memory CD45RA+ cells were excluded. Free of recent acute infections or vaccinations, the donors were healthy HIV-negative adults. The sequencing input was naive CD8+ T cells from PBMCs. The source is a man aged 18 to 29 in good health. Some clones in this sample may be carry-over from other donors' samples. The chain recombines TRBV10-3 with TRBJ2-1; 15 bases map to TRBD2. The CDR3 nucleotides are TGTGCCATCAGTGACCCGGGACTAGCGGGGGGACAAGATGAGCAGTTCTTC. Amino acids: CAISDPGLAGGQDEQFF.